Included here is one T cell receptor (beta chain) sequence, with context. Antigen unknown. Next came a second PCR, run for about 7 to 12 cycles, which used a sample-barcoded 5' primer along with a J-beta primer mix. TCRdb itself ran the 5' RACE reads through MiXCR, one entry per CDR3 protein. The sample lists around 900,000 distinct CDR3 sequences, around 54% occurring once. The sample comes from a study of blood T cells in healthy people across ages. Study results and caveats: Long-lived donors exceeded aged donors in naive CD4+ cells and diversity.

CDR1 is DFQATT and CDR2 is SNEGSKA in the germline V gene (reference sequence). The CDR3 has 13 amino acids. Trimming at V came to 6 bases and at J to 7 bases, leaving 9 bases not matched to a gene. The origin of this receptor is a woman aged 60-75 years in good health. The rearrangement uses TRBV20-1 and TRBJ1-2; 9 bases are shared with TRBD1. The sequencing input was blood. The CDR3 region is CSAFAGTGSGYTF. The CDR3 nucleotides read TGCAGTGCCTTCGCCGGGACAGGGTCTGGCTACACCTTC.